The next 15 T cell receptor beta chains were all read from a single sample in a study of shared clonotypes between healthy human individuals. This table comes from immunoSEQ multiplex PCR, and its TCRdb copy is limited to in-frame clones, with some not included. The table lists about 700,000 clones, roughly nine tenths of them singletons. In the naive CD8 group, cells lacked CD45RO and were positively selected for CCR7, so terminally differentiated effector memory CD45RA+ cells were left out. The specimen was naive CD8+ T cells sorted from blood. The source is a man in his thirties or forties in good health.

This clone occurred a few times. This chain links TRBV5-4 with TRBJ2-1, with TRBD1 as a possible D gene (5 bases). V was trimmed by 4 bases and J by 8 bases, leaving 16 bases between them. The CDR3 spans 14 residues. CDR1 and CDR2 (germline): SGHNT, YYREEE (reference sequence). The DNA of the CDR3 is TGTGCCAGCAGCGATGGTGAAGGGGCTCATGAGCAGTTCTTC. Encoded protein: CASSDGEGAHEQFF.

The rearrangement joins TRBV9 to TRBJ2-1; D possibly matches TRBD1 or TRBD2 (6 bases each). The CDR3 has 15 residues. The V and J ends lost 2 bases and 8 bases respectively, with 17 bases between them. CDR1 is SGDLS, CDR2 YYNGEE, per germline. CDR3 nucleotides: TGTGCCAGCAGCGTTACCGGGGGCGGGACCTATGAGCAGTTCTTC. Protein sequence: CASSVTGGGTYEQFF.

With regard to this clone: Additional DNA sequences in this sample encode the identical CDR3. The chain carries TRBV7-9 and TRBJ1-1, with D maybe TRBD1 (5 bases). Trimming took 2 bases from V and 1 from J, leaving 5 bases between them. CDR3 size: 13 residues. CDR1 and CDR2 (germline): SEHNR, FQNEAQ (reference sequence). CDR3 protein: CASSLTGNTEAFF. The CDR3 DNA sequence: TGTGCCAGCAGCTTAACAGGGAACACTGAAGCTTTCTTT.

V usage is TRBV27 and J usage is TRBJ2-7, with D possibly matching TRBD2 (6 bases). CDR1 is MNHEY, CDR2 SMNVEV, per germline (reference sequence). The CDR3 runs 15 residues. Trimming took off 6 bases at V and 3 bases at J, with 18 bases between the two ends. The CDR3 sequence: CASSSQEGPFYEQYF. As DNA, the CDR3 is TGTGCCAGCAGCTCCCAGGAGGGCCCCTTCTACGAGCAGTACTTC.

The chain recombines TRBV11-2 with TRBJ2-1; unclear D gene. V was shortened by 5 bases and J by 0 bases, with 14 bases between the two germline ends. Per the germline V gene, CDR1 is SGHAT and CDR2 is FQNNGV. The CDR3 extends over 16 amino acids. As DNA, the CDR3 is TGTGCCAGCAGCGACCTGTCAAAAAGCTCCTACAATGAGCAGTTCTTC. It yields the protein CASSDLSKSSYNEQFF.

CDR3 amino acids: CASGLGQQQGYQETQYF. CDR3 in DNA: TGTGCTAGTGGTTTGGGCCAACAACAAGGTTACCAAGAGACCCAGTACTTC. The genes are TRBV12-5 and TRBJ2-5, with D uncertain. Trimming took off 1 base at V and 0 bases at J, with 15 bases between the two ends. The CDR3 runs 17 residues. Germline CDR1 LGHNT, CDR2 FRNRAP. The variable domain in full, completed from reference TRBV12-5 and TRBJ2-5, reads DARVTQTPRHKVTEMGQEVTMRCQPILGHNTVFWYRQTMMQGLELLAYFRNRAPLDDSGMPKDRFSAEMPDATLATLKIQPSEPRDSAVYFCASGLGQQQGYQETQYFGPGTRLLVL.

This clone has a single count. V and J are TRBV5-6 and TRBJ2-1; D is unresolved. CDR1 SGHDT and CDR2 YYEEEE come from the germline V gene. V lost 3 bases to trimming and J lost 7 bases, with 5 bases between them. The length of the CDR3 is 11 residues. The chain's CDR3 is CASSSSNEQFF. The CDR3 nucleotides are TGTGCCAGCAGCTCCTCTAATGAGCAGTTCTTC.

The chain employs TRBV28 and TRBJ1-2; D unclear. This CDR3 contains 14 residues. CDR1 and CDR2 from the germline V gene are MDHEN and SYDVKM. V shed 4 bases and J shed 3 bases, with 12 bases lying between them. The CDR3 sequence: CASSWAPVHYGYTF. The CDR3 DNA reads as TGTGCCAGCAGTTGGGCCCCAGTTCACTATGGCTACACCTTC.

The J gene is TRBJ2-1, the V gene TRBV5-1; 8 bases match TRBD2. The CDR3 contains 19 residues. Per the germline V gene, CDR1 is SGHRS and CDR2 is YFSETQ. Trimming cost V 4 bases and J 7 bases; bases outside gene matches: 22. The CDR3 loop reads CASSRTYHEPGLGENEQFF. The CDR3 DNA reads TGCGCCAGCAGCCGGACCTACCATGAGCCGGGACTAGGTGAAAATGAGCAGTTCTTC.

The J gene is TRBJ1-1, the V gene TRBV15; no clear D gene. Germline CDR1 reads LNHNV; CDR2 reads YYDKDF (reference sequence). V lost 7 bases, J lost 1 base, and 10 bases lay in between. CDR3 length: 13 residues. This CDR3 is CATTTDGNTEAFF. In nucleotides, the CDR3 is TGTGCCACCACCACCGACGGGAACACTGAAGCTTTCTTT.

Many counts were recorded for this clone. The rearrangement joins TRBV19 to TRBJ2-2, with D perhaps matching TRBD1 or TRBD2 (6 bases each). The CDR3 has 16 amino acids. Trimming pared 10 bases from V and 4 bases from J, leaving 22 bases between. The germline V gene has CDR1 LNHDA and CDR2 SQIVND (reference sequence). The CDR3 DNA is TGTGCCACAAGATGGGGGGCGTATACTGCCACCGGGGAGCTGTTTTTT. It translates to CATRWGAYTATGELFF.

The chain joins TRBV10-2 to TRBJ2-2; 9 nucleotides match TRBD1. The CDR3 spans 16 residues. Germline CDR1 and CDR2: WSHSY and SAAADI. V shed 10 bases, J shed 5 bases, and the junction held 14 bases outside the gene matches. The CDR3 nucleotides are TGCGCCACCCCGAAGGAGGGACAGGGACTTACCGGGGAGCTGTTTTTT. Translated, it gives CATPKEGQGLTGELFF.

V usage is TRBV2 and J usage is TRBJ1-5, with D unclear. This CDR3 has 15 residues. The ends were cut back, 1 base at V and 3 bases at J, with 10 bases in the middle. The germline V gene has CDR1 SNHLY and CDR2 FYNNEI. CDR3 region: CASSEGSSPNQPQHF. Here the CDR3 DNA reads TGTGCCAGCAGTGAAGGTTCCAGCCCCAATCAGCCCCAGCATTTT.

This rearrangement joins TRBV5-1 to TRBJ1-5; no clear D gene. The CDR3 spans 13 residues. V was shortened by 3 bases and J by 3 bases, with 7 bases between the two germline ends. From germline, CDR1 is SGHRS and CDR2 YFSETQ. The CDR3 region has the DNA TGCGCCAGCAGCTCCGGGAACAATCAGCCCCAGCATTTT. It codes for CASSSGNNQPQHF.

The rearrangement joins TRBV29-1 to TRBJ1-1; 8 bases agree with TRBD1. With 6 bases clipped from V and 6 bases from J, the junction kept 24 bases outside the gene matches. The CDR3 length is 18 residues. The germline gives CDR1 SQVTM, CDR2 ANQGSEA. CDR3 residues: CSVATGGGGPPFRAEAFF. The CDR3 region has the DNA TGCAGCGTCGCTACAGGGGGAGGCGGTCCCCCCTTCAGAGCTGAAGCTTTCTTT.